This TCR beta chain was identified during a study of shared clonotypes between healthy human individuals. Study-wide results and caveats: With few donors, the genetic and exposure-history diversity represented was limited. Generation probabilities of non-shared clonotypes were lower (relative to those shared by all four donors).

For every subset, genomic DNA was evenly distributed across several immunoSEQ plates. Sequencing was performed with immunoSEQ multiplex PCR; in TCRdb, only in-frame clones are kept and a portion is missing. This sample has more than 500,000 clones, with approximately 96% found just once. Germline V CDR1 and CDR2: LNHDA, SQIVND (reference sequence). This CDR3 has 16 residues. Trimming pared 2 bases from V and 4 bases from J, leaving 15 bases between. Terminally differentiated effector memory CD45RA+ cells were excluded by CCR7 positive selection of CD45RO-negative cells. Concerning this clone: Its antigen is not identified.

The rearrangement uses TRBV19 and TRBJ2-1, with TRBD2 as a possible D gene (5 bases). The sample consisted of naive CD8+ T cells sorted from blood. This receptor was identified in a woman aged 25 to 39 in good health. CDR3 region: CASSILAGYKYNEQFF. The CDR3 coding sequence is TGTGCCAGTAGTATACTCGCGGGCTATAAGTACAATGAGCAGTTCTTC.